The 8 T cell receptor beta chains presented below share a single source sample, sequenced in a study of PD-1 blockade in classical Hodgkin lymphoma. Clones were read by immunoSEQ multiplex PCR, and TCRdb kept only the in-frame ones, dropping some. Among several thousand clones, over 55% were seen once, and the ten largest hold around 28%. Time point meaning: cycle 4 day 1 (C4D1), after 6 weeks of nivolumab. All patients relapsed after autologous stem cell transplantation, and brentuximab vedotin exposure varied. The sequenced sample was peripheral blood mononuclear cells (PBMCs), obtained before the fourth cycle of nivolumab. Receptors originate from a human donor with classical Hodgkin lymphoma.

The table lists this clone with a count of one. The gene calls are TRBV2 and TRBJ2-5; TRBD2 agrees at 14 bases. Looked up from germline, CDR1 is SNHLY and CDR2 is FYNNEI. Trimming cost V 2 bases and J 7 bases; bases outside gene matches: 3. The CDR3 totals 15 residues. The CDR3: CASSERGLAGGTQYF. The CDR3 bases are TGTGCCAGCAGTGAACGCGGACTAGCGGGAGGGACCCAGTACTTC.

The V gene is TRBV29-1, the J gene TRBJ2-7; perhaps TRBD1 as D (5 bases). Germline assignment: CDR1 SQVTM and CDR2 ANQGSEA. V was clipped by 7 bases and J by 4 bases, with 17 bases between them. CDR3 length equals 13 residues. CDR3 coding DNA: TGCAGCGCGCGCGGCCCAGGGCTGTACGAGCAGTACTTC. Protein sequence: CSARGPGLYEQYF.

The sample holds a few counts of this clone. The DNA of the CDR3 is TGTGCCTGGAGTGTACGACAGGAGCAGTTCTTC. It codes for CAWSVRQEQFF. This chain links TRBV30 with TRBJ2-1, with D possibly being TRBD1 (5 bases). The CDR3 spans 11 residues. With 0 bases removed from V and 10 bases from J, the gap between germline ends came to 7 bases. Germline values: CDR1 GTSNPN, CDR2 SVGIG (reference sequence). Variable domain in full (rest from reference TRBV30 and TRBJ2-1): SQTIHQWPATLVQPVGSPLSLECTVEGTSNPNLYWYRQAAGRGLQLLFYSVGIGQISSEVPQNLSASRPQDRQFILSSKKLLLSDSGFYLCAWSVRQEQFFGPGTRLTVL.

This chain uses TRBV19 with TRBJ1-5; D gene uncertain. This CDR3 is 16 amino acids long. From germline, CDR1 is LNHDA and CDR2 SQIVND (reference sequence). V lost 5 bases, J lost 3 bases, and 17 bases lay in between. This CDR3 reads CASSRRSDGFNQPQHF. The CDR3 DNA sequence: TGTGCCAGTAGTCGACGTTCGGACGGATTCAATCAGCCCCAGCATTTT.

The J gene is TRBJ1-4, the V gene TRBV27; maybe TRBD1 (6 bases). Trimming took off 4 bases at V and 7 bases at J, with 13 bases between the two ends. The CDR3 is 14 residues long. Germline V gives CDR1 MNHEY, CDR2 SMNVEV (reference sequence). CDR3 region: CASSSGAWGEKLFF. The CDR3 bases are TGTGCCAGCAGTTCAGGGGCGTGGGGTGAAAAACTGTTTTTT. The full variable domain, its missing parts supplied by reference TRBV27 and TRBJ1-4, is EAQVTQNPRYLITVTGKKLTVTCSQNMNHEYMSWYRQDPGLGLRQIYYSMNVEVTDKGDVPEGYKVSRKEKRNFPLILESPSPNQTSLYFCASSSGAWGEKLFFGSGTQLSVL.

CDR3: CASSIDSSYNEQFF. The CDR3, as DNA: TGTGCCAGTAGTATAGATAGCTCCTACAATGAGCAGTTCTTC. This chain connects TRBV19 to TRBJ2-1; no reliable D call. The CDR3 consists of 14 residues. With 0 bases removed from V and 0 bases from J, the gap between germline ends came to 3 bases. The germline CDR1 and CDR2 sequences are LNHDA and SQIVND (reference sequence).

The V and J genes are TRBV18 and TRBJ2-3; D may be TRBD2 (6 bases). V dropped 1 base and J dropped 0 bases, with 11 bases sitting between them. The length of the CDR3 is 16 residues. Germline CDR1 and CDR2: KGHSH and LQKENI. The CDR3 bases are TGTGCCAGCTCACCACAAGTAGCGGCAAGCACAGATACGCAGTATTTT. Its translation is CASSPQVAASTDTQYF.

The V call is TRBV11-2, the J call TRBJ2-5; D ambiguous. CDR3 length: 14 amino acids. Germline CDR1 is SGHAT and CDR2 is FQNNGV. V lost 6 bases and J lost 4, with 15 bases in between. As DNA, the CDR3 is TGTGCCAGCAGTCCCGGGTCTAAGGCAGAGACCCAGTACTTC. Its protein product is CASSPGSKAETQYF. Full variable domain (rest looked up from reference TRBV11-2 and TRBJ2-5): EAGVAQSPRYKIIEKRQSVAFWCNPISGHATLYWYQQILGQGPKLLIQFQNNGVVDDSQLPKDRFSAERLKGVDSTLKIQPAKLEDSAVYLCASSPGSKAETQYFGPGTRLLVL.